The entry below describes one T cell receptor beta chain. This receptor's antigen is unknown. No per-base quality is available; no much larger clone lies one base away. These data come from a study of blood T cells in healthy people across ages (dated by TCRdb to the mid-2010s). The study in broad terms: In model experiments, template switching captured about one uniquely barcoded TCR beta cDNA molecule for every two T cells. Age-related changes in TCR beta repertoire diversity were measured in the study by deep sequencing normalized with unique cDNA molecular identifiers. Four age groups were formed from the donors: young (average about 17 years), middle-aged (more than 35), aged (approximately 60) and long-lived (about 80). To avoid experimental bias, donors of different ages were randomly spread across the sequencing lanes. The study analyzed two additional independent replicas of 1 million unique cDNA reads from the same blood draw for two donors, one aged 18 to 29 and one aged 80 or older.

Libraries were made using 5' RACE. A second PCR of 7 to 11 cycles was performed with a sample-barcoded 5' primer and a J-beta primer mix. A unique molecular identifier was introduced onto each TCR beta cDNA molecule by a template-switch 5' adaptor carrying 12 random nucleotides. Each sample yielded at least 2.5 million CDR3-containing paired-end reads. First-strand cDNA synthesis was performed from all RNA using the Mint cDNA synthesis kit, with priming by a TRBC-specific oligonucleotide. Following uracil-DNA glycosylase treatment, all cDNA underwent a first 18-cycle PCR with the universal primers M1SS and BC2_uni_R. From the authors' description of their analysis: For normalization, 1 million high-quality reads were randomly selected from each sample, with every read carrying a distinct molecular identifier. Instead of being binned into consensus sequences, reads that shared molecular identifiers were thrown out. MiTCR, set to a Q25 quality threshold and the strictest error-elimination algorithm, was used for CDR3 identification, clonotype clustering and error correction. Lower-bound total TCR beta diversity was estimated with a nonparametric unseen species model using Euler transformation. The public reads were reanalyzed by TCRdb: fastp trimming at Q25, MiXCR alignment, in-frame beta chains only. Entries are consolidated by CDR3 protein sequence, retaining the most common genes and DNA. These V and J calls are TCRdb output, not the study's own analysis. The sample table lists roughly 1.9 million distinct CDR3 sequences, about two fifths of them with a count of one. The top ten hold 20% to 25% of the sample.

Including the terminal cysteine and phenylalanine, the CDR3 comprises 14 residues. Only the CDR3 DNA stays, 42 bases, in frame from base 1. V loses 0 bases, J loses 7 bases, and the germline ends lie 10 bases apart. The germline V gene encodes CDR1 SGHVS and CDR2 FQNEAQ. The roughly 37 donors, aged about 6 to 95 years, were systemically healthy Caucasian individuals from Russia. Roughly 9.5 milliliters of peripheral blood were drawn from each donor into EDTA-treated Vacutainer tubes. PBMCs were isolated by Ficoll-Paque density-gradient centrifugation, with at least 6.5 million obtained per sample. Trizol reagent was used to extract total RNA from PBMCs, with at least 5.5 micrograms per sample. The percentages of naive CD45RAhigh/CD27high T cells were determined by flow cytometry on a PBMC aliquot from every donor. Beyond this particular receptor, the publication reports: The CMV infection status of donors was not known, potentially confounding age-related changes in expanded clonotypes. Because profiling used bulk unsorted PBMCs, naive and antigen-experienced compartments could not be compared conclusively. The long-lived group showed more naive CD4+ T cells, fewer expanded clones and increased TCR diversity than the aged group, suggesting age selection. Observed TCR beta diversity correlated strongly with the percentage of naive T cells measured by flow cytometry. As age increased, observed TCR beta diversity per million T cells dropped in a roughly linear way, and a significant reduction was already evident by age about 40. Total diversity estimates from one million sequenced T cells were considered lower bounds and underestimates.

The chain was built from TRBV7-8 and TRBJ1-5; the D gene is perhaps TRBD1, on 5 matching bases. The sample comprised blood. The TCR comes from a human donor in good health. The DNA reads TGTGCCAGCAGCTTAGCTGAGGGGCTCCAGCCCCAGCATTTT. Its protein reads: CASSLAEGLQPQHF.